This passage covers 9 T cell receptor beta chains from one sample sequenced in a study of Graves' ophthalmopathy and Graves' hyperthyroidism. The study amplified TCR beta CDR3 regions using RNA transcripts. Following a first-round RT-PCR that used HTBI primers, a second-round multiplex PCR was carried out. Via MiXCR, TCRdb re-called the multiplex PCR reads, giving one row per CDR3 protein. The table has about 390,000 distinct CDR3 sequences, less than 20% seen once. Material for sequencing was peripheral blood. All receptors come from a woman younger than 30 with stable Graves' hyperthyroidism.

The CDR3 reads CASTRVLNTEAFF. The CDR3 nucleotides are TGTGCCAGCACCAGGGTCCTAAACACTGAAGCTTTCTTT. The chain combines TRBV6-2 or TRBV6-3 with TRBJ1-1; maybe TRBD1 (5 bases). Germline loops: CDR1 MNHEY, CDR2 SVGEGT. The V and J ends lost 7 bases and 2 bases respectively, with 11 bases between them. The CDR3 is 13 residues long.

About this clonotype itself: A much larger clone sits a single nucleotide away, making a read error possible. The V call is TRBV6-1, the J call TRBJ1-6, with 7 bases that match TRBD1. The CDR3 contains 15 residues. V shed 5 bases and J 10 bases; nucleotides not matched to a gene: 11. Germline V gene sequence: CDR1 MNHNS, CDR2 SASEGT. The CDR3 nucleotides are TGTGCCAGCAGTCGGCGGACAGGATATGAATCACCCCTCCACTTT. Its translation: CASSRRTGYESPLHF.

This clonotype was recorded at least ten times. The chain is built from TRBV19 and TRBJ1-5; D is uncertain. V was shortened by 7 bases and J by 5 bases, with 12 bases between the two germline ends. The CDR3 runs to 13 residues. Germline V gives CDR1 LNHDA, CDR2 SQIVND (reference sequence). CDR3 loop: CASNPSPDQPQHF. CDR3 DNA: TGTGCCAGTAATCCCTCACCGGATCAGCCCCAGCATTTT.

This clonotype was recorded only once. The J gene is TRBJ1-3, the V gene TRBV6-5; D ambiguous. Germline loops: CDR1 MNHEY, CDR2 SVGAGI. This CDR3 comprises 15 residues. V was shortened by 0 bases and J by 4 bases, with 10 bases between the two germline ends. In nucleotides, the CDR3 is TGTGCCAGCAGTTACTCTGGGGTGCGAGGAAACACCATATATTTT. Residues: CASSYSGVRGNTIYF.

As for this clonotype: With a much larger clone just one base away, this may be a read error. This chain connects TRBV29-1 to TRBJ1-2; unclear D gene. Per germline, CDR1 SQVTM and CDR2 ANQGSEA. V was shortened by 2 bases and J by 6 bases, with 7 bases between the two germline ends. The CDR3 length is 11 residues. CDR3 sequence: CSVERGDGYTF. In DNA, the CDR3 is TGCAGCGTTGAACGGGGAGATGGCTACACCTTC.

At least ten counts were recorded for this clonotype. The chain employs TRBV6-5 and TRBJ1-5; unclear D gene. Trimming pared 0 bases from V and 6 bases from J, leaving 12 bases between. The CDR3 sequence is 15 residues long. Germline V gene sequence: CDR1 MNHEY, CDR2 SVGAGI. CDR3: CASSYSRGLGQPQHF. In nucleotides, the CDR3 is TGTGCCAGCAGTTACTCGAGAGGGTTAGGTCAGCCCCAGCATTTT.

This clonotype was found many times. J is TRBJ1-1 and V is TRBV6-2 or TRBV6-3; possible D gene TRBD1, 5 bases. This CDR3 comprises 15 residues. V was pared by 3 bases and J by 6 bases, with 17 bases between. Germline CDR1 and CDR2: MNHEY and SVGEGT. For the CDR3, the DNA is TGTGCCAGCAGTTATGGTGCGGGGGTAGAGGCTGAAGCTTTCTTT. It codes for CASSYGAGVEAEAFF.

This clonotype was seen repeatedly, ten times or more. V is TRBV28 and J is TRBJ1-5; TRBD1 is a possible D gene (5 bases). Germline CDR1 reads MDHEN; CDR2 reads SYDVKM. Trimming cost V 7 bases and J 0 bases, with 10 bases left between them. The CDR3 runs 14 residues. CDR3 DNA sequence: TGTGCCAGCAACAGACAGTATAGCAATCAGCCCCAGCATTTT. Protein sequence: CASNRQYSNQPQHF.

This clonotype was seen ten or more times. The V call is TRBV16, the J call TRBJ1-6; 7 bases are shared with TRBD1. The CDR3 loop spans 14 amino acids. Germline lookup yields CDR1 KGHSY and CDR2 FQNENV. V lost 2 bases, J lost 9 bases, and 4 bases stayed unmatched. In DNA, the CDR3 is TGTGCCAGCAGCCAAGACAGGACAGGTTCACCCCTCCACTTT. It translates to CASSQDRTGSPLHF.